This TCR beta chain was identified during a study of T cells in Graves' hyperthyroidism and ophthalmopathy. Ophthalmopathy patients all had a Clinical Activity Score of at least 3, a NOSPECS grade of at least 4 and disease under 3 months old. RNA transcripts were the template for amplifying TCR beta CDR3 regions. TCR CDR3 regions were first amplified by RT-PCR with HTBI primers. TCRdb re-called the multiplex PCR reads through MiXCR, storing one row per CDR3 protein. The data contain 500,000 to 600,000 distinct CDR3 sequences, just under 20% of them singletons. This clonotype was seen ten or more times. The antigen is undetermined. V was trimmed by 2 bases and J by 6 bases, leaving 14 bases between them. This CDR3 region has 14 residues. CDR1 and CDR2 (germline): MNHEY, SMNVEV (reference sequence). Whole-study findings and limits: Blood also held most thyroid clonotypes expanded beyond 0.001.

This receptor was obtained from a man aged 40-55 years with Graves' ophthalmopathy. The chain has TRBV27 and TRBJ2-7; D is ambiguous. Sequencing was performed on blood. DNA of the CDR3: TGTGCCAGCAGTTTACCGGACGCCCCCCGCGAGCAGTACTTC. The encoded protein is CASSLPDAPREQYF.